This record covers a single T cell receptor beta chain. Its matching antigen is unknown. For every subset, genomic DNA was evenly distributed across several immunoSEQ plates. Produced via immunoSEQ multiplex PCR; TCRdb's table is partial and in-frame only. The sample includes some 2,500,000 clones, 85% to 95% of them seen just once. These data belong to a study of shared clonotypes between healthy human individuals. Findings of the study overall: Clonotype sharing among donors was thought likely to change with sequencing depth.

The CDR3 extends over 17 amino acids. Sample: naive CD4+ T cells from PBMCs. Subset here: CD45RA+ positively selected. The sequence was obtained from a man between 18 and 35 years old in good health. Some clones in this sample may be carry-over from other donors' samples. The rearrangement joins TRBV21-1 to TRBJ2-7; TRBD1, the D gene given by the table, was not confirmed from the DNA. TRBV21-1 is termed a pseudogene. The CDR3 DNA sequence: TGTGCCAGCAGCAAAGCGAGTTCGGGACACAGATCCTACGAGCAGTACTTC. Encoded protein: CASSKASSGHRSYEQYF.